The entry below describes one TCR beta chain. Its antigen is still unknown. The sample originates from a study of shared clonotypes between healthy human individuals. In the study overall: Researchers drew samples from two women and three men aged 18 to 49.

Notes on the study in general: Shared across several donors were 5% to 6% of the naive CD4 clonotypes. All-four-donor shared clonotypes had higher generation probabilities than non-shared clonotypes did.

Sequencing used immunoSEQ multiplex PCR; TCRdb keeps in-frame clones, though not all of them. This table holds 2 million to 2.5 million clones, 90% to 96% found once. This CDR3 spans 15 amino acids. The junction had 2 bases not matched to a gene; V was cut back by 4 bases and J by 6 bases. In germline, CDR1 is ENHRY, CDR2 SYGVKD. Memory CD4+ cells were the fraction left after CD45RA+ naive selection. Sample: naive CD4+ T cells sorted from blood. Subset reported: CD45RA+ positively selected. The receptor's source is a man younger than 30 in good health. This sequence joins TRBV10-3 and TRBJ2-2; 13 bases match TRBD2. The CDR3 coding sequence is TGTGCCATCAGTGGAACTAGCGGGGGGGCCGGGGAGCTGTTTTTT. Translation: CAISGTSGGAGELFF.